These 10 T cell receptor beta chains originate from one sample sequenced in a study of Graves' ophthalmopathy and Graves' hyperthyroidism. Beta-chain TCR CDR3 regions were amplified from RNA transcripts. RT-PCR was first run with HTBI primers, then multiplex PCR in a second round. TCRdb analysed the multiplex PCR reads with MiXCR anew, one entry per CDR3 protein. Of some 360,000 distinct CDR3 sequences detected, about 18% appear once; the ten largest clones hold 2% to 3%. Sequenced: peripheral blood. These TCRs come from an adult woman with stable Graves' hyperthyroidism.

This clonotype was seen repeatedly, ten times or more. The genes are TRBV6-2 or TRBV6-3 and TRBJ1-2; D unresolved. V lost 10 bases and J 2 bases, leaving 20 bases between the germline ends. Germline V gives CDR1 MNHEY, CDR2 SVGEGT. This CDR3 contains 15 residues. CDR3 DNA sequence: TGTGCCACTACGGGAATGTCCACCACCAACTATGGCTACACCTTC. Protein sequence: CATTGMSTTNYGYTF.

This chain joins TRBV12-3 or TRBV12-4 and TRBJ1-2; TRBD1 aligns across 7 bases. The CDR3 runs 13 residues. After removal of 5 bases from V and 7 bases from J, the junction contained 7 bases not matched to a gene. DNA of the CDR3: TGTGCCAGCAGTCGGACAGGTCTGACTGGCTACACCTTC. Its translation: CASSRTGLTGYTF.

This clonotype was observed many times. The J gene is TRBJ2-7, the V gene TRBV20-1; 14 bases are a match to TRBD2. The CDR3 runs 18 residues. Germline assignment: CDR1 DFQATT and CDR2 SNEGSKA (reference sequence). Trimming cost V 1 base and J 3 bases; bases outside gene matches: 11. The CDR3 DNA reads as TGCAGTGCTAGAGGGCAGTGGACTAGCGGGAGGTCGATCTACGAGCAGTACTTC. Its protein product is CSARGQWTSGRSIYEQYF.

The chain carries TRBV6-5 and TRBJ2-7; TRBD1 agrees at 9 bases. The CDR3 has 14 amino acids. The J segment lost 5 bases and the V segment lost 2 bases, leaving 4 bases of the junction unmatched. Germline values: CDR1 MNHEY, CDR2 SVGAGI. CDR3 residues: CASSYGGQGNEQYF. DNA for the CDR3: TGTGCCAGCAGTTACGGCGGACAGGGGAACGAGCAGTACTTC.

This clonotype was detected many times. The V call is TRBV27, the J call TRBJ1-2, with 9 positions matching TRBD1. The CDR3 has 15 residues. CDR1 is MNHEY, CDR2 SMNVEV, per germline (reference sequence). Trimming took 1 base from V and 2 from J; bases not matched to a gene: 2. The chain's CDR3 is CASSLLGQGNYGYTF. CDR3 sequence (DNA): TGTGCCAGCAGTTTATTGGGACAGGGAAACTATGGCTACACCTTC.

This clonotype was seen only a few times. A much larger clone differs from this one at a single base, so this may be a read error. V gene TRBV19 combines with J gene TRBJ1-1, with 11 nucleotides matching TRBD1. CDR1 and CDR2 (germline): LNHDA, SQIVND (reference sequence). Trimming at V came to 8 bases and at J to 4 bases, leaving 6 bases not matched to a gene. CDR3 length: 14 amino acids. The CDR3: CASRDRGSITEAFF. The DNA of the CDR3 is TGTGCCAGTCGGGACAGGGGGTCGATCACTGAAGCTTTCTTT.

The rearrangement joins TRBV5-1 to TRBJ2-7; 8 bases are shared with TRBD2. The CDR3 totals 17 residues. The V gene's germline CDR1 is SGHRS and CDR2 YFSETQ. Losses at the gene ends were 0 bases for V and 3 bases for J; bases not matched to a gene: 11. CDR3 nucleotides: TGCGCCAGCAGCTTGGGGTGGGAGCGGGAGTCGGTCTACGAGCAGTACTTC. Protein sequence: CASSLGWERESVYEQYF.

In this sample, this clonotype turned up a few times. A junction end diverges from the germline sequence, so it may reflect a read error. The chain recombines TRBV28 with TRBJ2-7; the D is unclear. CDR1 MDHEN and CDR2 SYDVKM come from the germline V gene. The CDR3 is made up of 14 amino acids. The CDR3 DNA is TGTGCCAGCAGGCACTCGGTAGTCCGCTACGATCAGTACTTC. This encodes CASRHSVVRYDQYF.

This clonotype was recorded at least ten times. V usage is TRBV20-1 and J usage is TRBJ1-1; unclear D gene. Germline lookup yields CDR1 DFQATT and CDR2 SNEGSKA (reference sequence). The V gene lost 5 bases and the J gene lost 5 bases, with 15 bases spanning the gap. The CDR3 covers 13 residues. The CDR3 loop reads CSAQQFSGTEAFF. DNA of the CDR3: TGCAGTGCTCAACAGTTCTCGGGTACTGAAGCTTTCTTT.

This clonotype was picked up many times. The chain carries TRBV2 and TRBJ1-1; 7 positions match TRBD1. J gave up 3 bases and V 9 bases, and 10 bases lay outside the gene matches. This CDR3 is built from 14 residues. Germline assignment: CDR1 SNHLY and CDR2 FYNNEI. CDR3 nucleotide sequence: TGTGCCAGAGGTCGAGGGACAGAGGACACTGAAGCTTTCTTT. It yields the protein CARGRGTEDTEAFF.